Presented here are 30 T cell receptor beta chains from one specimen sequenced in a study of OX40 agonist ivuxolimab in advanced cancers. Profiled with immunoSEQ multiplex PCR; TCRdb holds only in-frame clones, not every one. Seen here are some 63,000 clones, around 91% observed once, and the top ten hold around 15%. The material was CD4+ or CD8+ T cells sorted from blood, obtained in a trial of the OX40 agonist ivuxolimab. The origin of the receptors is an adult with an advanced solid tumor such as melanoma, head and neck, liver or kidney cancer.

A single count supports this clone. This rearrangement joins TRBV2 to TRBJ2-3, with D maybe TRBD2 (6 bases). V lost 4 bases, J lost 0 bases, and 14 bases lay in between. CDR3 length: 16 residues. Germline V CDR1 and CDR2: SNHLY, FYNNEI. The CDR3 is CASSVFVGGSTDTQYF. The CDR3 DNA reads as TGTGCCAGCAGTGTATTTGTGGGAGGAAGCACAGATACGCAGTATTTT. Full variable domain (remainder filled in from reference TRBV2 and TRBJ2-3): EPEVTQTPSHQVTQMGQEVILRCVPISNHLYFYWYRQILGQKVEFLVSFYNNEISEKSEIFDDQFSVERPDGSNFTLKIRSTKLEDSAMYFCASSVFVGGSTDTQYFGPGTRLTVL.

The chain couples TRBV2 to TRBJ2-7; D is undetermined. V shed 6 bases and J shed 1 base, with 10 bases lying between them. The V gene's germline CDR1 is SNHLY and CDR2 FYNNEI. The CDR3 is made up of 13 amino acids. The CDR3 nucleotides read TGTGCCAGCAGCCAAGGGTCATCCTACGAGCAGTACTTC. This translates into CASSQGSSYEQYF. The whole variable domain, remainder taken from reference TRBV2 and TRBJ2-7, is EPEVTQTPSHQVTQMGQEVILRCVPISNHLYFYWYRQILGQKVEFLVSFYNNEISEKSEIFDDQFSVERPDGSNFTLKIRSTKLEDSAMYFCASSQGSSYEQYFGPGTRLTVT.

This CDR3 is CASSFLGRDQVDTEAFF. Written as DNA, the CDR3 is TGTGCCAGCAGCTTTTTAGGCAGGGACCAGGTTGACACTGAAGCTTTCTTT. This rearrangement joins TRBV7-3 to TRBJ1-1, with D tentatively TRBD1 (5 bases). The CDR3 totals 17 residues. CDR1 and CDR2 (germline): SGHTA, FQGTGA. Trimming removed 3 bases at V and 3 bases at J, with 20 bases between. The variable domain in full, completed from reference TRBV7-3 and TRBJ1-1, reads GAGVSQTPSNKVTEKGKYVELRCDPISGHTALYWYRQSLGQGPEFLIYFQGTGAADDSGLPNDRFFAVRPEGSVSTLKIQRTERGDSAVYLCASSFLGRDQVDTEAFFGQGTRLTVV.

This chain joins TRBV2 and TRBJ1-3, with TRBD1 matching over 7 bases. Germline V gives CDR1 SNHLY, CDR2 FYNNEI. The ends lost 8 bases at V and 4 bases at J; junction bases unmatched: 14. CDR3 size: 16 residues. Written as DNA, the CDR3 is TGTGCCAGCGGTCAGGAGGGGGCGCGGGGAGGAAACACCATATATTTT. Protein: CASGQEGARGGNTIYF.

The rearrangement uses TRBV5-1 and TRBJ2-3, with D tentatively TRBD2 (6 bases). This CDR3 is 13 amino acids long. The V end lost 2 bases, the J end lost 4 bases, and 8 bases lay between the germline ends. Germline V gene lookup returns CDR1 SGHRS and CDR2 YFSETQ. CDR3 in DNA: TGCGCCAGCAGCTTTTCGGGGGCAGATACGCAGTATTTT. It specifies CASSFSGADTQYF.

The V and J genes are TRBV9 and TRBJ1-1; D perhaps matches TRBD1 (5 bases). The CDR3 runs 12 residues. V lost 5 bases and J 1 base, leaving 6 bases between the germline ends. CDR1 is SGDLS and CDR2 is YYNGEE in the germline V gene. This chain's CDR3 is CASRGENTEAFF. For the CDR3, the DNA is TGTGCCAGCAGAGGGGAGAACACTGAAGCTTTCTTT.

This clone has only one observation. This sequence joins TRBV4-1 and TRBJ2-3; D gene ambiguous. The CDR3 is made up of 16 amino acids. CDR1 and CDR2 (germline): MGHRA, YSYEKL. V lost 0 bases and J lost 7, with 17 bases in between. The chain's CDR3 is CASSQESGGIVYTQYF. DNA for the CDR3: TGCGCCAGCAGCCAAGAAAGTGGTGGGATAGTGTATACGCAGTATTTT.

The V gene is TRBV5-1, the J gene TRBJ2-7; 10 bases match TRBD2. The length of the CDR3 is 16 residues. After removal of 0 bases from V and 0 bases from J, the junction contained 3 bases not matched to a gene. Germline CDR1 SGHRS, CDR2 YFSETQ. The CDR3 loop reads CASSLGRTSGSYEQYF. CDR3 nucleotide sequence: TGCGCCAGCAGCTTGGGACGGACTAGCGGCTCCTACGAGCAGTACTTC.

This chain connects TRBV7-6 to TRBJ1-1, with a weak D call TRBD1 (6 bases). Germline CDR1 SGHVS, CDR2 FNYEAQ. This CDR3 has 16 residues. V shed 3 bases and J shed 1 base, with 15 bases lying between them. In DNA form, the CDR3 reads TGTGCCAGCAGCTTGGGACCGGGACACAAGAACACTGAAGCTTTCTTT. The encoded protein is CASSLGPGHKNTEAFF.

The sample holds a few counts of this clone. The rearrangement uses TRBV30 and TRBJ2-3; 7 bases fit TRBD1. The J segment lost 0 bases and the V segment lost 0 bases, leaving 9 bases of the junction unmatched. CDR3 length: 17 residues. Germline CDR1 and CDR2: GTSNPN and SVGIG (reference sequence). CDR3 region: CAWSVPQGPGSTDTQYF. CDR3 sequence (DNA): TGTGCCTGGAGTGTCCCACAGGGGCCGGGAAGCACAGATACGCAGTATTTT. Using reference TRBV30 and TRBJ2-3 for the parts outside the CDR3, the full variable domain is SQTIHQWPATLVQPVGSPLSLECTVEGTSNPNLYWYRQAAGRGLQLLFYSVGIGQISSEVPQNLSASRPQDRQFILSSKKLLLSDSGFYLCAWSVPQGPGSTDTQYFGPGTRLTVL.

This clone was seen a few times. The DNA of the CDR3 is TGTGCCAGCAGTGAAGCGCTTAGAGGGAGCGGCACTGAAGCTTTCTTT. It specifies CASSEALRGSGTEAFF. This chain uses TRBV2 with TRBJ1-1, with D unresolved. Trimming removed 0 bases from V and 4 bases from J, with 15 bases in between. Germline V gene lookup returns CDR1 SNHLY and CDR2 FYNNEI. CDR3 length equals 16 residues.

This chain uses TRBV12-2 with TRBJ2-1; TRBD2 was called by the table and not checked on the DNA. TRBV12-2 is classified as a pseudogene. The length of the CDR3 is 17 residues. For the CDR3, the DNA is TGTGCAAGTCGCTTAGATACCTCGCGGGAAGCTCTCAATGAGCAGTTCTTC. Its translation is CASRLDTSREALNEQFF.

This rearrangement joins TRBV9 to TRBJ2-5; D is possibly TRBD1 (6 bases). V was pared by 3 bases and J by 4 bases, with 16 bases between. The germline gives CDR1 SGDLS, CDR2 YYNGEE. This CDR3 has 15 residues. In DNA, the CDR3 is TGTGCCAGCAGCGCCAGGGGAACCCTAGGAGAGACCCAGTACTTC. Its protein is CASSARGTLGETQYF.

This clone was seen only a few times. The V call is TRBV7-9, the J call TRBJ2-1, with D perhaps TRBD1 (5 bases). The CDR3 has 13 residues. From germline, CDR1 is SEHNR and CDR2 FQNEAQ (reference sequence). Trimming removed 3 bases from V and 4 bases from J, with 7 bases in between. The CDR3 loop is CASSFSGYNEQFF. Here the CDR3 DNA reads TGTGCCAGCAGCTTCTCAGGGTACAATGAGCAGTTCTTC.

This clone was seen more than once but under ten times. The V gene is TRBV9, the J gene TRBJ2-7; 7 bases are shared with TRBD2. With V trimmed by 1 base and J by 4 bases, 8 bases remained unmatched. The CDR3 sequence is 15 residues long. The germline gives CDR1 SGDLS, CDR2 YYNGEE. The CDR3 sequence: CASSVKAGTGYEQYF. As DNA, the CDR3 is TGTGCCAGCAGCGTAAAAGCGGGGACGGGGTACGAGCAGTACTTC.

The chain carries TRBV9 and TRBJ2-3; D call uncertain. V was trimmed by 3 bases and J by 2 bases, leaving 4 bases between them. Germline values: CDR1 SGDLS, CDR2 YYNGEE. The CDR3 loop spans 12 amino acids. This CDR3 is CASSANTDTQYF. CDR3 DNA: TGTGCCAGCAGCGCCAACACAGATACGCAGTATTTT.

As to this clone: At one end, the junction sequence differs from germline, possibly due to a read error. The rearrangement joins TRBV2 to TRBJ2-5, with TRBD2 matching over 11 bases. The CDR3 contains 19 residues. The germline V gene encodes CDR1 SNHLY and CDR2 FYNNEI. The CDR3 spells CASREGVAGGLRYQETQYF. DNA for the CDR3: TGTGCCAGCAGAGAAGGCGTAGCGGGAGGGCTACGGTACCAAGAGACCCAGTACTTC.

The rearrangement links TRBV19 to TRBJ1-1; D call uncertain. Germline CDR1 reads LNHDA; CDR2 reads SQIVND (reference sequence). The CDR3 loop spans 12 amino acids. V was clipped by 3 bases and J by 0 bases, with 2 bases between them. The CDR3 loop reads CASSILNTEAFF. The CDR3 DNA sequence: TGTGCCAGTAGTATCCTGAACACTGAAGCTTTCTTT.

The chain is built from TRBV27 and TRBJ1-2; D is unresolved. V lost 5 bases and J lost 6, with 7 bases in between. The CDR3 sequence is 11 residues long. CDR1 is MNHEY and CDR2 is SMNVEV in the germline V gene (reference sequence). CDR3 sequence (DNA): TGTGCCAGCAGTGGCGGGCATGGCTACACCTTC. Protein: CASSGGHGYTF.

The table lists this clone with a count of one. This rearrangement joins TRBV14 to TRBJ1-4, with TRBD1 matching 7 bases. The germline gives CDR1 SGHDN, CDR2 FVKESK. V was clipped by 6 bases and J by 4 bases; unmatched bases: 8. This CDR3 has 15 residues. In DNA form, the CDR3 reads TGTGCCAGCAGTCCTATGGGACAGCATAATGAAAAACTGTTTTTT. Translated: CASSPMGQHNEKLFF.

This clone is termed medium-sized. Additional DNA sequences in this sample encode the identical CDR3. The V call is TRBV5-1, the J call TRBJ1-5; tentative D call: TRBD1 (6 bases). This CDR3 comprises 15 residues. The V gene's germline CDR1 is SGHRS and CDR2 YFSETQ. V shed 0 bases and J shed 0 bases, with 7 bases lying between them. The CDR3 here is CASSLEGGSNQPQHF. CDR3 nucleotides: TGCGCCAGCAGCTTGGAAGGGGGTAGCAATCAGCCCCAGCATTTT.

V is TRBV29-1 and J is TRBJ2-3; 14 bases map to TRBD2. The germline gives CDR1 SQVTM, CDR2 ANQGSEA. V lost 4 bases to trimming and J lost 0 bases; unmatched junction nucleotides: 12. The CDR3 sequence is 19 residues long. CDR3 DNA sequence: TGCAGCGTTGTCCCGAAAGGGACTAGCGGGAGAAGTAGCACAGATACGCAGTATTTT. It is translated as CSVVPKGTSGRSSTDTQYF.

This clone is labeled as medium-sized. The chain uses TRBV30 and TRBJ1-1; unclear D gene. Deletions cut 5 bases from V and 4 bases from J, with 8 bases between. There are 11 residues in the CDR3. The germline gives CDR1 GTSNPN, CDR2 SVGIG (reference sequence). In nucleotides, the CDR3 is TGTGCCTGGGGAGGCGCCACTGAAGCTTTCTTT. Protein sequence: CAWGGATEAFF.

The chain links TRBV9 to TRBJ2-3; a possible D gene is TRBD2 (6 bases). Per germline, CDR1 SGDLS and CDR2 YYNGEE. Trimming shortened V by 7 bases and J by 3 bases, and 12 bases separated the two germline ends. The CDR3 extends over 13 amino acids. The CDR3 nucleotides read TGTGCCAGCTCCTACGCGGGAACAGATACGCAGTATTTT. Its translation is CASSYAGTDTQYF.

The V call is TRBV28, the J call TRBJ2-7; maybe TRBD1 (6 bases). Germline loops: CDR1 MDHEN, CDR2 SYDVKM. This CDR3 region has 13 residues. Trimming left V 6 bases short and J 3 bases short, with 12 bases between. This chain's CDR3 is CASSGSRGYEQYF. As DNA, the CDR3 is TGTGCCAGCAGCGGGTCCAGGGGCTACGAGCAGTACTTC.

This clone was counted once. CDR3 amino acids: CASSIGLASGERETQYF. The CDR3 DNA sequence: TGTGCCAGTAGTATCGGCTTAGCTAGCGGGGAGCGGGAGACCCAGTACTTC. This rearrangement joins TRBV19 to TRBJ2-5; 9 positions agree with TRBD2. Germline-derived CDR1 and CDR2 are LNHDA and SQIVND (reference sequence). This CDR3 region has 17 residues. Losses at the gene ends were 3 bases for V and 5 bases for J; bases not matched to a gene: 13.

The J gene is TRBJ2-5, the V gene TRBV19, with D perhaps TRBD1 (6 bases). The CDR3 sequence is 15 residues long. Looked up from germline, CDR1 is LNHDA and CDR2 is SQIVND (reference sequence). The V gene lost 5 bases and the J gene lost 1 base, with 14 bases spanning the gap. As DNA, the CDR3 is TGTGCCAGTAGTTTGCAGGGGAGAACCCAAGAGACCCAGTACTTC. Its translation is CASSLQGRTQETQYF.

This chain links TRBV5-6 with TRBJ2-6; D gene ambiguous. V dropped 2 bases and J dropped 3 bases, with 9 bases sitting between them. CDR3 length: 15 amino acids. Germline CDR1 and CDR2: SGHDT and YYEEEE. The CDR3 protein is CASSLTLGGANVLTF. Written as DNA, the CDR3 is TGTGCCAGCAGCTTAACCCTCGGTGGGGCCAACGTCCTGACTTTC.

This clone was seen a single time. The rearrangement joins TRBV7-9 to TRBJ2-7, with 12 bases lining up with TRBD2. Germline values: CDR1 SEHNR, CDR2 FQNEAQ (reference sequence). V was clipped by 5 bases and J by 3 bases; unmatched bases: 8. The CDR3 is made up of 16 amino acids. The CDR3 DNA reads TGTGCCAGCAGCCAAACGACTAGCGGGGGCAACTACGAGCAGTACTTC. Translation: CASSQTTSGGNYEQYF.

The rearrangement joins TRBV2 to TRBJ1-2; D might be TRBD1 (5 bases). Germline V gene data show CDR1 as SNHLY and CDR2 as FYNNEI. The CDR3 has 14 amino acids. The V gene lost 2 bases and the J gene lost 4 bases, with 11 bases spanning the gap. CDR3 coding DNA: TGTGCCAGCAGTGAACACGACAGCTCCTATGGCTACACCTTC. Protein product: CASSEHDSSYGYTF.